This T cell receptor beta chain was obtained from a study of identical twins. Study-wide results and caveats: Invariant MAIT and iNKT cells are populations that could partly confound zero-insertion analyses. Conclusions rested on cross-sectional statistics rather than following the same donors. The more abundant beta clonotypes in cord blood had fewer insertions, and memory repertoires did not show this.

On this clonotype itself: The antigen remains undetermined.

CDR3 length: 15 amino acids. Germline V CDR1 and CDR2: DFQATT, SNEGSKA (reference sequence). V was trimmed by 3 bases and J by 3 bases, leaving 18 bases between them. A universal primer site was added by template switching, and unique molecular identifiers were carried by the cDNA. TCRdb re-derived calls from the 5' RACE reads in MiXCR, one entry per CDR3 protein. The table lists 410,000 or so distinct CDR3 sequences, about 18% of them singletons. The source of this sequence is a middle-aged man in good health. Specimen: naive T cells sorted from blood. The chain recombines TRBV20-1 with TRBJ2-7; tentative D call: TRBD2 (6 bases). The CDR3 sequence is CSARPLSGLLYEQYF. The CDR3 DNA sequence: TGCAGTGCTAGGCCTTTAAGCGGGCTACTCTACGAGCAGTACTTC.